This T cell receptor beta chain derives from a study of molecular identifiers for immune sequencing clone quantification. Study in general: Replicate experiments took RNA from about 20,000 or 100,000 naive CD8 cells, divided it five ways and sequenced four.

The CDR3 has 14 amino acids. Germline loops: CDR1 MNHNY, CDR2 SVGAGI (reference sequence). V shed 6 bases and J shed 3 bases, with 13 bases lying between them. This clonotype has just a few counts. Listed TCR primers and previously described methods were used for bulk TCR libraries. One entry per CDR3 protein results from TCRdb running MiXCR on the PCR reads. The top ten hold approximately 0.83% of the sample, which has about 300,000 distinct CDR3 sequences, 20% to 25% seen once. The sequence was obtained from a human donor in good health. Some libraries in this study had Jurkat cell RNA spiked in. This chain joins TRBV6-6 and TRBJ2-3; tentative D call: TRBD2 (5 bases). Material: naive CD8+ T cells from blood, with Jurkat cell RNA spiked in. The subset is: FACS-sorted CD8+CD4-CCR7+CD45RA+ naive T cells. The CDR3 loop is CASSSGRGTDTQYF. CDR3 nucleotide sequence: TGTGCCAGCAGCTCCGGTCGGGGAACAGATACGCAGTATTTT.